This passage covers 30 T cell receptor beta chains from one sample sequenced in a study of cytomegalovirus exposure and HLA in healthy donors. The PCR ran on 60 Vbeta and 13 Jbeta primers. Profiled with immunoSEQ multiplex PCR; TCRdb holds only in-frame clones, not every one. The table shows 200,000 or so clones, with 82% occurring only once. Material: PBMCs. These receptors all stem from a boy between 2 and 10 years old in good health and CMV-seronegative.

V usage is TRBV30 and J usage is TRBJ1-1, with 7 bases that match TRBD1. The J segment lost 0 bases and the V segment lost 3 bases, leaving 7 bases of the junction unmatched. The CDR3 length is 15 residues. Per the germline V gene, CDR1 is GTSNPN and CDR2 is SVGIG (reference sequence). The CDR3, as DNA: TGTGCCTGGAGCCTCACCGGGACAGTGAACACTGAAGCTTTCTTT. Amino acid sequence: CAWSLTGTVNTEAFF. The full variable domain, in which reference TRBV30 and TRBJ1-1 provide the parts outside the CDR3, is SQTIHQWPATLVQPVGSPLSLECTVEGTSNPNLYWYRQAAGRGLQLLFYSVGIGQISSEVPQNLSASRPQDRQFILSSKKLLLSDSGFYLCAWSLTGTVNTEAFFGQGTRLTVV.

The chain carries TRBV7-2 and TRBJ2-4, with D tentatively TRBD2 (7 bases). The CDR3 runs to 15 residues. Germline loops: CDR1 SGHTA, CDR2 FQGNSA. V was shortened by 4 bases and J by 3 bases, with 13 bases between the two germline ends. The CDR3 DNA follows: TGTGCCAGCAGCTCCCGGGGGGCCGACAAAAACATTCAGTACTTC. This codes for CASSSRGADKNIQYF. Using reference TRBV7-2 and TRBJ2-4 for the parts outside the CDR3, the full variable domain is GAGVSQSPSNKVTEKGKDVELRCDPISGHTALYWYRQSLGQGLEFLIYFQGNSAPDKSGLPSDRFSAERTGGSVSTLTIQRTQQEDSAVYLCASSSRGADKNIQYFGAGTRLSVL.

The J gene is TRBJ2-5, the V gene TRBV5-8; D is possibly TRBD1 (6 bases). This CDR3 region has 15 residues. CDR1 SGHTS and CDR2 YDEGEE come from the germline V gene. The ends were cut back, 1 base at V and 3 bases at J, with 13 bases in the middle. CDR3 nucleotide sequence: TGTGCCAGCAGCTTGTCTGTCGACAGGAAAGAGACCCAGTACTTC. This translates into CASSLSVDRKETQYF. The complete variable domain, with remaining parts taken from reference TRBV5-8 and TRBJ2-5, reads EAGVTQSPTHLIKTRGQQATLRCSPISGHTSVYWYQQALGLGLQFLLWYDEGEERNRGNFPPRFSGRQFPNYSSELNVNALELEDSALYLCASSLSVDRKETQYFGPGTRLLVL.

The J gene is TRBJ2-6, the V gene TRBV5-1; unclear D gene. Between the trimmed V and J ends, which lost 2 bases and 2 bases, there was a span of 8 bases. The CDR3 spans 15 residues. CDR1 is SGHRS, CDR2 YFSETQ, per germline. CDR3 coding DNA: TGCGCCAGCAGCTTAACCGGAGCTGGGGCCAACGTCCTGACTTTC. It yields the protein CASSLTGAGANVLTF.

V gene TRBV6-6 combines with J gene TRBJ1-2, with D uncertain. CDR3 size: 14 residues. The ends were cut back, 6 bases at V and 2 bases at J, with 13 bases in the middle. Germline values: CDR1 MNHNY, CDR2 SVGAGI (reference sequence). CDR3 DNA: TGTGCCAGCAGCACAAAAGGCGGAAACTATGGCTACACCTTC. Residues: CASSTKGGNYGYTF.

This clone has only a few counts. J is TRBJ2-5 and V is TRBV7-6; 9 nucleotides agree with TRBD1. The germline gives CDR1 SGHVS, CDR2 FNYEAQ. V lost 5 bases and J lost 3; bases outside the gene matches: 7. The CDR3 has 15 residues. The CDR3: CASSPRQGGKETQYF. In nucleotides, the CDR3 is TGTGCCAGCAGCCCGAGACAGGGGGGAAAAGAGACCCAGTACTTC.

The table lists this clone with a count of one. J is TRBJ2-4 and V is TRBV7-8, with a weak D call TRBD1 (5 bases). V lost 2 bases to trimming and J lost 0 bases, with 14 bases between them. CDR1 is SGHVS, CDR2 FQNEAQ, per germline. The CDR3 is made up of 17 amino acids. The CDR3 nucleotides are TGTGCCAGCAGCTTATCGCCTAAGGGGCTAGCCAAAAACATTCAGTACTTC. It codes for CASSLSPKGLAKNIQYF.

This chain uses TRBV9 with TRBJ1-1, with D maybe TRBD1 (6 bases). V was pared by 4 bases and J by 5 bases, with 15 bases between. CDR3 length: 14 residues. Per germline, CDR1 SGDLS and CDR2 YYNGEE. CDR3 loop: CASSTKGVGTEAFF. CDR3 nucleotides: TGTGCCAGCAGCACAAAGGGGGTGGGGACTGAAGCTTTCTTT.

The chain joins TRBV18 to TRBJ2-5; the match to TRBD2 covers 14 bases. Trimming at V came to 3 bases and at J to 5 bases, leaving 5 bases not matched to a gene. This CDR3 comprises 16 residues. Germline V lookup: CDR1 KGHSH, CDR2 LQKENI. The DNA for the CDR3 is TGTGCCAGCTCACCGACTAGCGGGGGGGCCCGGGAGACCCAGTACTTC. It specifies CASSPTSGGARETQYF.

This chain joins TRBV27 and TRBJ1-5; a possible D gene is TRBD1 (6 bases). V was pared by 2 bases and J by 0 bases, with 11 bases between. Germline V CDR1 and CDR2: MNHEY, SMNVEV (reference sequence). The CDR3 runs to 16 residues. CDR3 coding DNA: TGTGCCAGCAGTTTAGGGGGCAGGGGTAGCAATCAGCCCCAGCATTTT. Protein product: CASSLGGRGSNQPQHF.

This clone was seen just once. V is TRBV7-6 and J is TRBJ1-2; the D gene is possibly TRBD1 (6 bases). CDR1 and CDR2 from the germline V gene are SGHVS and FNYEAQ. The CDR3 consists of 13 residues. V was clipped by 1 base and J by 8 bases, with 11 bases between them. The CDR3: CASSLGGLKGYTF. CDR3 coding DNA: TGTGCCAGCAGCTTAGGGGGGCTGAAGGGCTACACCTTC.

The chain uses TRBV7-2 and TRBJ1-2; D unresolved. CDR1 and CDR2 from the germline V gene are SGHTA and FQGNSA. The germline V and J ends were trimmed by 5 bases and 5 bases, with 9 bases remaining between them. The CDR3 loop spans 12 amino acids. The CDR3 protein is CASSPSSYGYTF. In nucleotides, the CDR3 is TGTGCCAGCAGCCCCTCCTCGTATGGCTACACCTTC. The complete variable domain, with remaining parts taken from reference TRBV7-2 and TRBJ1-2, reads GAGVSQSPSNKVTEKGKDVELRCDPISGHTALYWYRQSLGQGLEFLIYFQGNSAPDKSGLPSDRFSAERTGGSVSTLTIQRTQQEDSAVYLCASSPSSYGYTFGSGTRLTVV.

The V and J genes are TRBV6-6 and TRBJ2-7, with D tentatively TRBD1 (6 bases). V was trimmed by 5 bases and J by 2 bases, leaving 16 bases between them. Germline V lookup: CDR1 MNHNY, CDR2 SVGAGI (reference sequence). The CDR3 sequence is 15 residues long. This chain's CDR3 is CASSRTGFEAYEQYF. In DNA, the CDR3 is TGTGCCAGCAGTAGAACAGGGTTTGAAGCCTACGAGCAGTACTTC.

Of note for this clone: Other DNA variants within this sample encode the same CDR3. V and J are TRBV5-1 and TRBJ1-1; 7 nucleotides match TRBD1. The germline gives CDR1 SGHRS, CDR2 YFSETQ. The CDR3 is made up of 13 amino acids. With V trimmed by 4 bases and J by 8 bases, 8 bases remained unmatched. The CDR3 region has the DNA TGCGCCAGCAGCATAGGACAGGCGACCGAAGCTTTCTTT. Its translation is CASSIGQATEAFF.

The CDR3 DNA reads TGCGCCAGCAGCCACGAAAGGACAGGGGTTTTTAATTCACCCCTCCACTTT. This encodes CASSHERTGVFNSPLHF. The chain is built from TRBV4-1 and TRBJ1-6, with 9 bases aligning to TRBD1. V lost 3 bases to trimming and J lost 6 bases; unmatched junction nucleotides: 9. CDR3 length: 17 residues. Germline V gene sequence: CDR1 MGHRA, CDR2 YSYEKL.

This clone showed up just a few times. CDR3 bases: TGCGCCAGCAGCTTGGATAGGGTGCGGGGAACCCAGTACTTC. Protein sequence: CASSLDRVRGTQYF. The chain links TRBV5-1 to TRBJ2-5; the D gene is possibly TRBD2 (6 bases). CDR3 length: 14 amino acids. The germline gives CDR1 SGHRS, CDR2 YFSETQ. Trimming took 0 bases from V and 8 from J, leaving 14 bases between them.

The rearrangement uses TRBV19 and TRBJ1-1; 9 nucleotides line up with TRBD1. The V gene end was trimmed by 5 bases and the J gene end by 11 bases; junction bases not matched to a gene: 9. This CDR3 spans 13 amino acids. The V gene's germline CDR1 is LNHDA and CDR2 SQIVND (reference sequence). The CDR3 sequence: CASSVDRGGDAFF. The CDR3 coding sequence is TGTGCCAGTAGTGTTGACAGGGGGGGAGATGCTTTCTTT.

The chain has TRBV15 and TRBJ1-1, with D tentatively TRBD1 (6 bases). The CDR3 runs 14 residues. The germline gives CDR1 LNHNV, CDR2 YYDKDF (reference sequence). V lost 3 bases, J lost 4 bases, and 12 bases lay in between. The CDR3 nucleotides are TGTGCCACCAGCAGGGGAGGGGGAGGCACTGAAGCTTTCTTT. This translates into CATSRGGGGTEAFF.

The rearrangement links TRBV7-2 to TRBJ1-1, with D hard to call. The length of the CDR3 is 15 residues. Per the germline V gene, CDR1 is SGHTA and CDR2 is FQGNSA. V was trimmed by 1 base and J by 2 bases, leaving 11 bases between them. CDR3 sequence reads: CASSLDIVRNTEAFF. Written as DNA, the CDR3 is TGTGCCAGCAGCTTAGATATTGTCAGAAACACTGAAGCTTTCTTT.

V is TRBV2 and J is TRBJ1-2, with D possibly being TRBD1 (6 bases). Germline V gene sequence: CDR1 SNHLY, CDR2 FYNNEI. There are 14 residues in the CDR3. V lost 10 bases, J lost 0 bases, and 15 bases lay in between. CDR3 protein: CANSDRLANYGYTF. CDR3 bases: TGTGCCAACTCAGACAGGCTAGCTAACTATGGCTACACCTTC.

The chain couples TRBV4-1 to TRBJ2-5, with D maybe TRBD1 (6 bases). This CDR3 contains 15 residues. The germline V gene encodes CDR1 MGHRA and CDR2 YSYEKL. Trimming took 4 bases from V and 3 from J, leaving 15 bases between them. The CDR3 nucleotides read TGCGCCAGCAGCCGGACAGAGAGGGGAGAAGAGACCCAGTACTTC. Amino acid sequence: CASSRTERGEETQYF.

The V and J genes are TRBV5-1 and TRBJ2-1; TRBD1 matches 8 bases. Germline V lookup: CDR1 SGHRS, CDR2 YFSETQ. The V and J ends lost 4 bases and 9 bases, in that order; junction bases with no gene match: 6. This CDR3 has 13 residues. This CDR3 is CASSPRTGTEQFF. In nucleotides, the CDR3 is TGCGCCAGCAGCCCCCGGACAGGGACTGAGCAGTTCTTC.

V and J are TRBV28 and TRBJ2-2; D gene uncertain. This CDR3 is built from 15 residues. Between the trimmed V and J ends, which lost 6 bases and 0 bases, there was a span of 11 bases. The germline gives CDR1 MDHEN, CDR2 SYDVKM. The CDR3: CASSRLGANTGELFF. CDR3 nucleotides: TGTGCCAGCAGCCGACTTGGTGCGAACACCGGGGAGCTGTTTTTT.

V usage is TRBV18 and J usage is TRBJ2-5; 7 positions match TRBD2. CDR1 is KGHSH and CDR2 is LQKENI in the germline V gene. The CDR3 covers 14 residues. V lost 5 bases, J lost 2 bases, and 5 bases stayed unmatched. The CDR3 here is CASSAGTIQETQYF. The CDR3 region has the DNA TGTGCCAGCTCAGCCGGGACTATACAAGAGACCCAGTACTTC.

The gene calls are TRBV7-3 and TRBJ2-3; perhaps TRBD2 as D (5 bases). V lost 1 base to trimming and J lost 6 bases, with 11 bases between them. This CDR3 region has 14 residues. Germline V gene sequence: CDR1 SGHTA, CDR2 FQGTGA. The DNA of the CDR3 is TGTGCCAGCAGCTTAAGATATACGGGGGATACGCAGTATTTT. This encodes CASSLRYTGDTQYF.

This chain joins TRBV7-8 and TRBJ2-5, with 8 bases lining up with TRBD2. The CDR3 runs 14 residues. The V gene end was trimmed by 4 bases and the J gene end by 5 bases; junction bases not matched to a gene: 6. Per the germline V gene, CDR1 is SGHVS and CDR2 is FQNEAQ. CDR3 nucleotide sequence: TGTGCCAGCAGCTCGGGAGGGGTTCGGGAGACCCAGTACTTC. Translation gives CASSSGGVRETQYF.

The rearrangement joins TRBV9 to TRBJ1-2; the D is unclear. The CDR3 has 13 amino acids. Germline CDR1 SGDLS, CDR2 YYNGEE. The germline V and J ends were trimmed by 2 bases and 8 bases, with 13 bases remaining between them. The CDR3 DNA reads as TGTGCCAGCAGCGTCTTTCCGCACTGGGGCTACACCTTC. It is translated as CASSVFPHWGYTF.

This clone came up a few times. The rearrangement joins TRBV4-3 to TRBJ1-1; TRBD1 might be the D (6 bases). Germline CDR1 and CDR2: LGHNA and YSLEER. This CDR3 region has 18 residues. V shed 1 base and J shed 1 base, with 19 bases lying between them. CDR3 amino acids: CASSQGVETGLRNTEAFF. The CDR3 bases are TGCGCCAGCAGCCAAGGGGTTGAAACAGGGTTGAGGAACACTGAAGCTTTCTTT.

The count of this clone is one. This rearrangement joins TRBV19 to TRBJ1-2; 7 bases align to TRBD1. Germline loops: CDR1 LNHDA, CDR2 SQIVND (reference sequence). This CDR3 is built from 15 residues. V shed 1 base and J 2 bases; nucleotides not matched to a gene: 4. The CDR3 loop is CASSIAPTGNYGYTF. CDR3 bases: TGTGCCAGTAGTATAGCACCGACAGGGAACTATGGCTACACCTTC.

In its sample, this clone was seen a few times. V usage is TRBV4-3 and J usage is TRBJ1-1; the D is unclear. The CDR3 contains 13 residues. Germline V gene sequence: CDR1 LGHNA, CDR2 YSLEER. V lost 0 bases and J lost 7, with 9 bases in between. CDR3: CASSQELYFEAFF. DNA for the CDR3: TGCGCCAGCAGCCAAGAACTTTACTTTGAAGCTTTCTTT.